Each of the 25 T cell receptor beta chains below was sequenced from the same sample in a study of cytomegalovirus exposure and HLA in healthy donors. PCR employed 60 Vbeta and 13 Jbeta primers. Profiling relied on immunoSEQ multiplex PCR, and the TCRdb table lists in-frame clones only, not all of them. There are about 130,000 clones in the sample; more than 75% occur only once, and about 2.2% lies in the top ten. The source material was PBMCs. The receptors here all came from a young man in good health and CMV-seronegative.

The rearrangement joins TRBV5-4 to TRBJ1-1; 9 bases map to TRBD1. The CDR3 has 13 amino acids. CDR1 SGHNT and CDR2 YYREEE come from the germline V gene (reference sequence). V was clipped by 4 bases and J by 5 bases; unmatched bases: 3. The CDR3 is CASSRDRGTEAFF. The CDR3 nucleotides are TGTGCCAGCAGCCGCGACAGGGGGACTGAAGCTTTCTTT.

This clone has just a few counts. V is TRBV5-6 and J is TRBJ1-1; a weak D match, TRBD1 (6 bases). Germline assignment: CDR1 SGHDT and CDR2 YYEEEE. Trimming took 5 bases from V and 7 from J, leaving 18 bases between them. The CDR3 sequence is 14 residues long. The CDR3 loop reads CASRAGWGGGEAFF. DNA of the CDR3: TGTGCCAGCAGAGCGGGATGGGGAGGGGGTGAAGCTTTCTTT.

This clone was detected only a few times. The chain recombines TRBV5-1 with TRBJ1-2, with D perhaps matching TRBD1 (6 bases). Trimming took off 0 bases at V and 8 bases at J, with 11 bases between the two ends. The germline CDR1 and CDR2 sequences are SGHRS and YFSETQ. The CDR3 sequence is 13 residues long. DNA for the CDR3: TGCGCCAGCAGCTTGGACAGGGCGCCCGGCTACACCTTC. Encoded protein: CASSLDRAPGYTF.

CDR3 protein: CASSQQETQYF. The CDR3 nucleotides are TGTGCCAGCAGCCAACAAGAGACCCAGTACTTC. The V gene is TRBV5-6, the J gene TRBJ2-5; no clear D gene. Germline loops: CDR1 SGHDT, CDR2 YYEEEE. This CDR3 is 11 amino acids long. Trimming removed 4 bases at V and 2 bases at J, with 3 bases between.

The J gene is TRBJ2-3, the V gene TRBV9; 7 bases are a match to TRBD2. J lost 3 bases, V lost 0 bases, and 7 bases had no gene match. The CDR3 sequence is 16 residues long. Germline lookup yields CDR1 SGDLS and CDR2 YYNGEE. The CDR3 here is CASSVARSSGTDTQYF. CDR3 in DNA: TGTGCCAGCAGCGTAGCCCGGAGTAGCGGGACAGATACGCAGTATTTT. The entire variable domain, with the rest obtained from reference TRBV9 and TRBJ2-3, is as follows: DSGVTQTPKHLITATGQRVTLRCSPRSGDLSVYWYQQSLDQGLQFLIQYYNGEERAKGNILERFSAQQFPDLHSELNLSSLELGDSALYFCASSVARSSGTDTQYFGPGTRLTVL.

CDR3 bases: TGTGCCAGCAGCCTAAGACAGGGGATAATGAACACTGAAGCTTTCTTT. Translating it yields CASSLRQGIMNTEAFF. The V gene is TRBV7-6, the J gene TRBJ1-1; 8 bases map to TRBD1. The V and J ends lost 5 bases and 0 bases, in that order; junction bases with no gene match: 8. Germline-derived CDR1 and CDR2 are SGHVS and FNYEAQ. The CDR3 sequence is 16 residues long.

The CDR3 spells CASSASYTQYF. The CDR3 DNA reads as TGTGCCAGCAGTGCTAGTTATACGCAGTATTTT. This rearrangement joins TRBV2 to TRBJ2-3; the D is unclear. The CDR3 length is 11 residues. Looked up from germline, CDR1 is SNHLY and CDR2 is FYNNEI. The ends were cut back, 4 bases at V and 7 bases at J, with 6 bases in the middle.

The CDR3 DNA reads TGTGCCAGCAGTCGGGACAGCGCCTACGAGCAGTACTTC. This translates into CASSRDSAYEQYF. The chain uses TRBV6-5 and TRBJ2-5; TRBD1 matches at 7 bases. The DNA matches TRBJ2-7 better at its end, which makes the J call doubtful. Per germline, CDR1 MNHEY and CDR2 SVGAGI. CDR3 length: 13 amino acids.

The chain has TRBV2 and TRBJ2-2, with 13 bases aligning to TRBD2. The V segment lost 7 bases and the J segment 6 bases; nucleotides outside the gene matches: 5. Germline-derived CDR1 and CDR2 are SNHLY and FYNNEI. CDR3 length: 15 amino acids. The CDR3 nucleotides read TGTGCCAGCACTACCGGACTAGCGGGGGCCGGGGAGCTGTTTTTT. Translating gives CASTTGLAGAGELFF.

The chain carries TRBV29-1 and TRBJ2-7; TRBD1 aligns across 7 bases. J was trimmed by 3 bases and V by 6 bases; bases with no gene match: 5. Germline assignment: CDR1 SQVTM and CDR2 ANQGSEA. The CDR3 length is 12 residues. The DNA of the CDR3 is TGCAGCGTCGCCCGGGACAGCTACGAGCAGTACTTC. Amino acids: CSVARDSYEQYF.

This clone has a handful of counts. J is TRBJ2-1 and V is TRBV10-3; 14 positions match TRBD2. The V gene's germline CDR1 is ENHRY and CDR2 SYGVKD. With V trimmed by 6 bases and J by 3 bases, 7 bases remained unmatched. The CDR3 spans 17 residues. The CDR3 nucleotides are TGTGCCATCAGGCCATGGACTAGCGGGAGGCACTACAATGAGCAGTTCTTC. Translated, it gives CAIRPWTSGRHYNEQFF.

The chain has TRBV6-4 and TRBJ1-2, with 7 bases that match TRBD1. CDR1 MRHNA and CDR2 SNTAGT come from the germline V gene. The CDR3 length is 15 residues. After removal of 2 bases from V and 3 bases from J, the junction contained 6 bases not matched to a gene. DNA of the CDR3: TGTGCCAGCAGTGACACCGGGACAGCTTACTATGGCTACACCTTC. Amino acids: CASSDTGTAYYGYTF.

This clone was observed many times. The J gene is TRBJ2-1, the V gene TRBV5-4; maybe TRBD1 (5 bases). This CDR3 region has 13 residues. Germline CDR1 is SGHNT and CDR2 is YYREEE (reference sequence). Between the trimmed V and J ends, which lost 5 bases and 3 bases, there was a span of 9 bases. The CDR3 DNA reads TGTGCCAGCAGGCCAGACAGCTACAATGAGCAGTTCTTC. Amino acids: CASRPDSYNEQFF.

The J gene is TRBJ1-2, the V gene TRBV5-4; D uncertain. The germline V gene encodes CDR1 SGHNT and CDR2 YYREEE (reference sequence). The V end lost 3 bases, the J end lost 7 bases, and 16 bases lay between the germline ends. The length of the CDR3 is 14 residues. CDR3: CASSSPVFWSGYTF. The DNA of the CDR3 is TGTGCCAGCAGCTCCCCGGTCTTTTGGAGTGGCTACACCTTC.

The V call is TRBV19, the J call TRBJ2-4; 11 bases line up with TRBD2. Germline CDR1 reads LNHDA; CDR2 reads SQIVND (reference sequence). V dropped 5 bases and J dropped 2; count of bases not matched to a gene: 11. This CDR3 contains 18 residues. CDR3 sequence reads: CASSGSSGRVGTKNIQYF. In DNA form, the CDR3 reads TGTGCCAGTAGTGGGAGTAGCGGGAGGGTCGGGACCAAAAACATTCAGTACTTC.

This chain links TRBV6-1 with TRBJ2-3; the D gene is possibly TRBD2 (6 bases). Per the germline V gene, CDR1 is MNHNS and CDR2 is SASEGT. The CDR3 is made up of 16 amino acids. V gave up 4 bases and J gave up 1 base, with 15 bases separating them. CDR3 DNA sequence: TGTGCCAGCAGTGGGCCTGAGGGGACTCGCACAGATACGCAGTATTTT. Translating it yields CASSGPEGTRTDTQYF.

The J gene is TRBJ2-2, the V gene TRBV2; 7 nucleotides line up with TRBD1. The CDR3 extends over 15 amino acids. The ends lost 10 bases at V and 8 bases at J; junction bases unmatched: 16. Germline V gene sequence: CDR1 SNHLY, CDR2 FYNNEI. The CDR3 DNA is TGTGCCAAAGAACAGGGGCCGCGAGGTACTGGGGAGCTGTTTTTT. Its translation: CAKEQGPRGTGELFF. The full variable domain, with the rest looked up from reference TRBV2 and TRBJ2-2, is EPEVTQTPSHQVTQMGQEVILRCVPISNHLYFYWYRQILGQKVEFLVSFYNNEISEKSEIFDDQFSVERPDGSNFTLKIRSTKLEDSAMYFCAKEQGPRGTGELFFGEGSRLTVL.

The chain carries TRBV30 and TRBJ1-1; 8 nucleotides agree with TRBD1. The germline V gene has CDR1 GTSNPN and CDR2 SVGIG (reference sequence). This CDR3 spans 13 amino acids. The junction had 5 bases not matched to a gene; V was cut back by 2 bases and J by 6 bases. Here the CDR3 DNA reads TGTGCCTGGAGTCTACTACAGGGGGCTGAAGCTTTCTTT. It codes for CAWSLLQGAEAFF.

The chain is built from TRBV7-2 and TRBJ1-2; tentatively, D is TRBD1 (6 bases). CDR1 is SGHTA, CDR2 FQGNSA, per germline. CDR3 length: 15 residues. The V end was cut by 5 bases, the J end by 5 bases, with 18 bases between. CDR3 residues: CASSPTTGLGYGYTF. CDR3 coding DNA: TGTGCCAGCAGCCCGACCACAGGGTTAGGTTATGGCTACACCTTC.

The chain has TRBV5-1 and TRBJ2-1; TRBD2 is a possible D gene (6 bases). This CDR3 is 12 amino acids long. CDR1 and CDR2 (germline): SGHRS, YFSETQ. V shed 4 bases and J shed 7 bases, with 9 bases lying between them. The CDR3 here is CASSRERNEQFF. The DNA for the CDR3 is TGCGCCAGCAGCCGGGAGCGTAATGAGCAGTTCTTC.

The CDR3 coding sequence is TGTGCCAGTAGTATAGCGGTAACAGGGGGCCGTGGCTACACCTTC. Amino acids: CASSIAVTGGRGYTF. The chain couples TRBV19 to TRBJ1-2; 9 bases are shared with TRBD1. The trim removed 1 base at V and 7 bases at J, leaving 7 bases unmatched. Per the germline V gene, CDR1 is LNHDA and CDR2 is SQIVND (reference sequence). CDR3 length: 15 residues.

As concerns this clone: Sequence at one end of the junction differs from germline and may be a read error. The chain employs TRBV18 and TRBJ1-2; D is unclear. The germline V gene encodes CDR1 KGHSH and CDR2 LQKENI. The CDR3 has 14 residues. The CDR3 loop reads CASSPPGLDYGYSF. As DNA, the CDR3 is TGTGCCAGCTCACCACCAGGATTAGACTATGGCTACTCCTTC.

The chain employs TRBV16 and TRBJ2-7, with TRBD1 matching 7 bases. The CDR3 contains 16 residues. Germline lookup yields CDR1 KGHSY and CDR2 FQNENV. V lost 4 bases, J lost 2 bases, and 11 bases stayed unmatched. CDR3 protein: CASSRTDRAGTYEQYF. The CDR3 DNA reads as TGTGCCAGCAGCCGTACAGACAGGGCTGGTACCTACGAGCAGTACTTC.

This clone occurred once. V usage is TRBV27 and J usage is TRBJ2-7, with D possibly being TRBD1 (5 bases). V lost 3 bases and J 2 bases, leaving 8 bases between the germline ends. In germline, CDR1 is MNHEY, CDR2 SMNVEV (reference sequence). The CDR3 runs 13 residues. Here the CDR3 reads CASSLQGTYEQYF. The CDR3 nucleotides are TGTGCCAGCAGTTTGCAGGGAACCTACGAGCAGTACTTC.

Only a few counts were recorded for this clone. Distinct nucleotide sequences in the sample also encode this CDR3. The chain is built from TRBV5-1 and TRBJ1-1; maybe TRBD1 (6 bases). The V gene lost 4 bases and the J gene lost 1 base, with 14 bases spanning the gap. Germline V CDR1 and CDR2: SGHRS, YFSETQ. The CDR3 spans 15 residues. CDR3 sequence: CASSINGQKNTEAFF. DNA for the CDR3: TGCGCCAGCAGCATTAACGGACAGAAGAACACTGAAGCTTTCTTT.